These 21 T cell receptor beta chains originate from one sample sequenced in a study of cytomegalovirus exposure and HLA in healthy donors. PCR involved 60 Vbeta and 13 Jbeta primers. Repertoires were generated with immunoSEQ multiplex PCR, while TCRdb's copy carries only in-frame clones and drops some. The data show about 97,000 clones, roughly 9.4% seen once. The sample was PBMCs. The receptors were gathered from a man aged 45-65 years in good health and CMV-seropositive.

The V gene is TRBV10-3, the J gene TRBJ2-2, with D tentatively TRBD2 (5 bases). Germline V gene data show CDR1 as ENHRY and CDR2 as SYGVKD. The CDR3 totals 14 residues. The ends were cut back, 7 bases at V and 3 bases at J, with 12 bases in the middle. CDR3 sequence (DNA): TGTGCCATCAAGGCTAGCACTGACACCGGGGAGCTGTTTTTT. Protein product: CAIKASTDTGELFF.

This clone was counted only a few times. This chain connects TRBV4-1 to TRBJ2-1, with a tentative D call TRBD1 (6 bases). This CDR3 is 16 amino acids long. Trimming shortened V by 5 bases and J by 8 bases, and 22 bases separated the two germline ends. CDR1 MGHRA and CDR2 YSYEKL come from the germline V gene. For the CDR3, the DNA is TGCGCCAGCAGCTCAGTAGGGACATCTTTGGGCTATGAGCAGTTCTTC. It codes for CASSSVGTSLGYEQFF.

There are a few counts of this clone. The J gene is TRBJ1-1, the V gene TRBV2; D is uncertain. CDR3 length: 12 residues. Germline values: CDR1 SNHLY, CDR2 FYNNEI. V was clipped by 4 bases and J by 2 bases, with 5 bases between them. In DNA, the CDR3 is TGTGCCAGCAGTGGTGTAAACACTGAAGCTTTCTTT. Its translation: CASSGVNTEAFF.

J is TRBJ2-1 and V is TRBV14; 9 nucleotides match TRBD2. CDR3 size: 16 residues. J was trimmed by 7 bases and V by 1 base; bases with no gene match: 8. Germline CDR1 reads SGHDN; CDR2 reads FVKESK. CDR3 sequence (DNA): TGTGCCAGCAGCCAAGTTCTGGGACTAGCAGGAAATGAGCAGTTCTTC. Protein sequence: CASSQVLGLAGNEQFF.

The rearrangement uses TRBV11-3 and TRBJ2-1; TRBD2 agrees at 11 bases. The CDR3 length is 13 residues. Germline values: CDR1 SGHNT, CDR2 YENEEA. V lost 3 bases, J lost 10 bases, and 2 bases stayed unmatched. The CDR3 spells CASSFGLAGEQFF. CDR3 nucleotide sequence: TGTGCCAGCAGCTTCGGACTAGCGGGCGAGCAGTTCTTC. Full variable domain (remainder filled in from reference TRBV11-3 and TRBJ2-1): EAGVVQSPRYKIIEKKQPVAFWCNPISGHNTLYWYLQNLGQGPELLIRYENEEAVDDSQLPKDRFSAERLKGVDSTLKIQPAELGDSAVYLCASSFGLAGEQFFGPGTRLTVL.

The chain couples TRBV5-1 to TRBJ2-2, with 8 bases lining up with TRBD2. V shed 0 bases, J shed 4 bases, and the junction held 5 bases outside the gene matches. The CDR3 totals 16 residues. Germline CDR1 is SGHRS and CDR2 is YFSETQ. The CDR3 DNA follows: TGCGCCAGCAGCTTGGTGGTAGCGGGATCCACCGGGGAGCTGTTTTTT. Amino acids: CASSLVVAGSTGELFF.

This chain joins TRBV15 and TRBJ1-2; the match to TRBD1 covers 8 bases. The junction had 10 bases not matched to a gene; V was cut back by 5 bases and J by 8 bases. Germline lookup yields CDR1 LNHNV and CDR2 YYDKDF (reference sequence). The CDR3 has 14 residues. The CDR3 DNA reads as TGTGCCACCAGCCCCCGGGGACAGGTCTACGGCTACACCTTC. Its protein is CATSPRGQVYGYTF.

This chain links TRBV6-5 with TRBJ1-1; 8 bases are shared with TRBD1. Unmatched junction bases numbered 3, after V lost 2 bases and J lost 4 bases. Germline CDR1 is MNHEY and CDR2 is SVGAGI. This CDR3 spans 14 amino acids. The CDR3 loop is CASSYTTGGTEAFF. The CDR3 DNA follows: TGTGCCAGCAGTTACACCACAGGGGGCACTGAAGCTTTCTTT.

This clone has just one count. This chain uses TRBV23-1 with TRBJ2-6; the D is unclear. TRBV23-1 is given ORF status, its function remaining uncertain. CDR3 length: 15 residues. Trimming stripped 7 bases from V and 4 bases from J, with 14 bases between. The CDR3 loop reads CASMTQSRGANVLTF. The DNA for the CDR3 is TGCGCCAGCATGACTCAATCGAGGGGGGCCAACGTCCTGACTTTC.

This clone occurred a few times. This rearrangement joins TRBV15 to TRBJ2-7; D may be TRBD2 (7 bases). V lost 2 bases and J lost 4, with 18 bases in between. The CDR3 extends over 16 amino acids. Germline CDR1 and CDR2: LNHNV and YYDKDF (reference sequence). Here the CDR3 DNA reads TGTGCCACCAGCAGAAAGGAAGGGGGGAGGGGTTACGAGCAGTACTTC. Protein product: CATSRKEGGRGYEQYF.

This clone was picked up a small number of times. V usage is TRBV4-1 and J usage is TRBJ1-1, with D unclear. The V gene's germline CDR1 is MGHRA and CDR2 YSYEKL. The length of the CDR3 is 14 residues. V shed 0 bases and J shed 4 bases, with 9 bases lying between them. CDR3 residues: CASSQDGESTEAFF. CDR3 nucleotides: TGCGCCAGCAGCCAAGACGGTGAGAGCACTGAAGCTTTCTTT.

Comment on this clone: A read error may produce the germline difference seen at one junction end. This chain links TRBV7-7 with TRBJ2-7, with a tentative D call TRBD1 (5 bases). The V gene's germline CDR1 is SSHAT and CDR2 FNYEAQ (reference sequence). CDR3 size: 13 residues. This CDR3 is CASSPDQGFEQYF. The DNA of the CDR3 is TGTGCTAGCAGCCCAGACCAGGGTTTCGAGCAGTACTTC.

This clone was seen many times. This chain links TRBV19 with TRBJ2-1; 9 bases match TRBD2. Germline V gene sequence: CDR1 LNHDA, CDR2 SQIVND (reference sequence). The J segment lost 6 bases and the V segment lost 4 bases, leaving 10 bases of the junction unmatched. This CDR3 is 16 amino acids long. The CDR3 loop is CASSNSGGLASNEQFF. In nucleotides, the CDR3 is TGTGCCAGTAGTAATTCTGGGGGACTAGCTTCCAATGAGCAGTTCTTC. The full variable domain, rest sourced from reference TRBV19 and TRBJ2-1, is DGGITQSPKYLFRKEGQNVTLSCEQNLNHDAMYWYRQDPGQGLRLIYYSQIVNDFQKGDIAEGYSVSREKKESFPLTVTSAQKNPTAFYLCASSNSGGLASNEQFFGPGTRLTVL.

This clone was seen only a few times. J is TRBJ1-5 and V is TRBV28; perhaps TRBD1 as D (5 bases). The CDR3 is 14 amino acids. In germline, CDR1 is MDHEN, CDR2 SYDVKM. The V end was cut by 3 bases, the J end by 3 bases, with 9 bases between. CDR3 sequence (DNA): TGTGCCAGCAGTTTCCTAGGGGTCAATCAGCCCCAGCATTTT. Translating gives CASSFLGVNQPQHF.

The J gene is TRBJ1-3, the V gene TRBV9; possibly TRBD1 for D (6 bases). This CDR3 has 15 residues. CDR1 SGDLS and CDR2 YYNGEE come from the germline V gene. Trimming pared 4 bases from V and 4 bases from J, leaving 15 bases between. Written as DNA, the CDR3 is TGTGCCAGCAGCCCAAGGGGGGGGATAGGAAACACCATATATTTT. Translated: CASSPRGGIGNTIYF.

To note about this clone: Mismatch with germline at one junction end may stem from a read error. The chain uses TRBV30 and TRBJ2-5; D possibly corresponds to TRBD2 (6 bases). This CDR3 region has 12 residues. Germline assignment: CDR1 GTSNPN and CDR2 SVGIG (reference sequence). CDR3 residues: CAWRLGQENQYF. CDR3 nucleotide sequence: TGTGCATGGAGACTAGGCCAAGAGAACCAGTACTTC.

The chain uses TRBV9 and TRBJ2-7; 8 bases line up with TRBD1. Per the germline V gene, CDR1 is SGDLS and CDR2 is YYNGEE. Trimming took 0 bases from V and 5 from J; bases not matched to a gene: 7. The CDR3 totals 15 residues. CDR3 region: CASSVDPGGEDEQYF. CDR3 in DNA: TGTGCCAGCAGCGTAGACCCAGGGGGCGAGGACGAGCAGTACTTC.

This clone occurred a few times. The genes are TRBV10-2 and TRBJ2-7; perhaps TRBD2 as D (5 bases). CDR3 size: 14 residues. Germline loops: CDR1 WSHSY, CDR2 SAAADI. Deletions cut 0 bases from V and 0 bases from J, with 6 bases between. CDR3 nucleotides: TGCGCCAGCAGTGAGTCGGGGAGCTCCTACGAGCAGTACTTC. This sequence encodes CASSESGSSYEQYF.

This chain connects TRBV4-2 to TRBJ2-7; 8 nucleotides match TRBD1. The V and J ends lost 0 bases and 7 bases, in that order; junction bases with no gene match: 14. The germline V gene encodes CDR1 LGHNA and CDR2 YNFKEQ. The CDR3 spans 17 residues. The CDR3 bases are TGTGCCAGCAGCCAAGACATTACGGGGACAGGAGGAAGGGAGCAGTACTTC. It translates to CASSQDITGTGGREQYF.

This chain joins TRBV2 and TRBJ1-2; 10 bases match TRBD1. Germline CDR1 is SNHLY and CDR2 is FYNNEI. After removal of 4 bases from V and 9 bases from J, the junction contained 11 bases not matched to a gene. There are 15 residues in the CDR3. In DNA form, the CDR3 reads TGTGCCAGCAGTGCTACGGGACAGGGGATTACAAGCTACACCTTC. Translating it yields CASSATGQGITSYTF.

This chain connects TRBV9 to TRBJ2-5; weak D call: TRBD2 (6 bases). The V gene's germline CDR1 is SGDLS and CDR2 YYNGEE. V lost 0 bases, J lost 5 bases, and 11 bases lay in between. The CDR3 runs to 14 residues. The CDR3 is CASSVVPGVETQYF. CDR3 sequence (DNA): TGTGCCAGCAGCGTAGTCCCGGGAGTGGAGACCCAGTACTTC.